A single sample is the source of the 14 T cell receptor beta chains below, sequenced in a study of control samples from healthy donors and cancer patients. Clones were read by immunoSEQ multiplex PCR, and TCRdb kept only the in-frame ones, dropping some. The sample consists of about 190,000 clones, over 80% of them appearing once. Sample: blood. These receptor sequences come from a young man in good health.

The rearrangement uses TRBV6-5 and TRBJ1-1, with D uncertain. The CDR3 sequence is 13 residues long. The ends were cut back, 7 bases at V and 1 base at J, with 10 bases in the middle. Germline CDR1 and CDR2: MNHEY and SVGAGI. The CDR3 DNA follows: TGTGCCAGCACCGAGTCCCGGAACACTGAAGCTTTCTTT. Translated, it gives CASTESRNTEAFF.

The chain joins TRBV2 to TRBJ1-4; possibly TRBD1 for D (5 bases). Germline V CDR1 and CDR2: SNHLY, FYNNEI. V lost 0 bases to trimming and J lost 4 bases, with 9 bases between them. This CDR3 is 15 amino acids long. Here the CDR3 DNA reads TGTGCCAGCAGTGAAGCCAGACAGAATAATGAAAAACTGTTTTTT. This encodes CASSEARQNNEKLFF.

The chain is built from TRBV30 and TRBJ2-7; D is unresolved. The CDR3 is 13 amino acids. Trimming left V 3 bases short and J 0 bases short, with 9 bases between. Germline V CDR1 and CDR2: GTSNPN, SVGIG (reference sequence). The CDR3 loop reads CAWRRVSSYEQYF. The CDR3 DNA follows: TGTGCCTGGAGAAGGGTGAGCTCCTACGAGCAGTACTTC.

This clone has a single count. The rearrangement links TRBV15 to TRBJ1-4; no firm D call. Germline values: CDR1 LNHNV, CDR2 YYDKDF (reference sequence). Trimming shortened V by 0 bases and J by 5 bases, and 13 bases separated the two germline ends. The CDR3 spans 16 residues. The CDR3 sequence is CATSRDLRGYNEKLFF. The CDR3, as DNA: TGTGCCACCAGCAGAGATCTCCGAGGGTACAATGAAAAACTGTTTTTT.

The V gene is TRBV24-1, the J gene TRBJ1-1; tentative D call: TRBD1 (5 bases). V was pared by 4 bases and J by 3 bases, with 20 bases between. Germline V gene sequence: CDR1 KGHDR, CDR2 SFDVKD. This CDR3 is 17 amino acids long. Here the CDR3 reads CATSDDKTGPRDTEAFF. CDR3 nucleotides: TGTGCCACCAGTGACGACAAAACAGGACCGCGCGACACTGAAGCTTTCTTT.

Comment on this clone: The sample contains more than one DNA sequence encoding this CDR3. The CDR3 protein is CASSPRTDEKLFF. CDR3 DNA: TGTGCCAGCTCTCCGCGGACGGATGAAAAACTGTTTTTT. The V gene is TRBV18, the J gene TRBJ1-4; D is unclear. The CDR3 covers 13 residues. Trimming took 6 bases from V and 6 from J, leaving 11 bases between them. CDR1 is KGHSH and CDR2 is LQKENI in the germline V gene.

The chain is built from TRBV30 and TRBJ2-7; tentative D call: TRBD1 (7 bases). This CDR3 region has 15 residues. With 2 bases removed from V and 2 bases from J, the gap between germline ends came to 16 bases. CDR1 and CDR2 from the germline V gene are GTSNPN and SVGIG (reference sequence). In DNA form, the CDR3 reads TGTGCCTGGAGTCGAGGCCCAGGGGGGACCTACGAGCAGTACTTC. This encodes CAWSRGPGGTYEQYF.

A single count supports this clone. The gene calls are TRBV6-9 and TRBJ1-5, with D tentatively TRBD1 (5 bases). The CDR3 is made up of 16 amino acids. CDR1 is MNHGY, CDR2 SVAAGI, per germline. Trimming cost V 6 bases and J 4 bases, with 19 bases left between them. Here the CDR3 reads CASSYAGPGGNQPQHF. The CDR3 DNA sequence: TGTGCCAGCAGCTATGCGGGGCCGGGGGGAAATCAGCCCCAGCATTTT.

The chain uses TRBV19 and TRBJ1-5; D possibly corresponds to TRBD1 (6 bases). Germline CDR1 reads LNHDA; CDR2 reads SQIVND (reference sequence). The CDR3 length is 15 residues. V was pared by 6 bases and J by 0 bases, with 12 bases between. CDR3 amino acids: CASREGGNSNQPQHF. For the CDR3, the DNA is TGTGCCAGTAGAGAGGGGGGAAATAGCAATCAGCCCCAGCATTTT.

The chain uses TRBV6-2 or TRBV6-3 and TRBJ2-3, with TRBD2 identical over 14 bases. From germline, CDR1 is MNHEY and CDR2 SVGEGT. The CDR3 is made up of 16 amino acids. Trimming at V came to 7 bases and at J to 6 bases, leaving 9 bases not matched to a gene. This CDR3 is CASTPGTSGGADTQYF. The CDR3 DNA reads as TGTGCCAGCACCCCCGGGACTAGCGGGGGCGCGGATACGCAGTATTTT.

The J gene is TRBJ1-4, the V gene TRBV30; TRBD1 aligns across 7 bases. CDR3 length: 13 residues. CDR1 GTSNPN and CDR2 SVGIG come from the germline V gene (reference sequence). V lost 4 bases and J lost 8; bases outside the gene matches: 7. The CDR3 nucleotides read TGTGCCTGGAACAGGGGCGAGAGGGAAAAACTGTTTTTT. It yields the protein CAWNRGEREKLFF.

The chain has TRBV4-1 and TRBJ2-5; D possibly corresponds to TRBD2 (6 bases). Deletions cut 1 base from V and 1 base from J, with 10 bases between. The CDR3 is made up of 15 amino acids. Looked up from germline, CDR1 is MGHRA and CDR2 is YSYEKL. DNA for the CDR3: TGCGCCAGCAGCCAAGGCGAACTAGCCCAAGAGACCCAGTACTTC. It encodes CASSQGELAQETQYF.

This chain joins TRBV2 and TRBJ2-3; no firm D call. CDR3 size: 12 residues. Germline V gene data show CDR1 as SNHLY and CDR2 as FYNNEI. V lost 7 bases and J lost 2, with 7 bases in between. CDR3 DNA sequence: TGTGCCAGCACGGTCGACACAGATACGCAGTATTTT. Amino acids: CASTVDTDTQYF.

The count of this clone is one. The chain combines TRBV4-2 with TRBJ1-6, with 7 bases aligning to TRBD1. The trim removed 6 bases at V and 10 bases at J, leaving 9 bases unmatched. The CDR3 is 14 residues long. CDR1 is LGHNA and CDR2 is YNFKEQ in the germline V gene. The CDR3 nucleotides are TGTGCCAGCAGACTACAGGGGACTGACTCACCCCTCCACTTT. Its translation is CASRLQGTDSPLHF.